This T cell receptor beta chain was sequenced in a study of cytomegalovirus exposure and HLA in healthy donors. The CDR3 length is 17 residues. Using immunoSEQ multiplex PCR, the repertoire was profiled, and TCRdb retains in-frame clones only, with some absent. The top ten hold more than 0.95% of the sample, which has 55,000 to 65,000 clones, around 94% seen once. Input material: PBMCs. The chain employs TRBV21-1 and TRBJ2-1; no DNA check was done on the table's D call, TRBD2. TRBV21-1 is a pseudogene segment. This clonotype originated in a man younger than 35 in good health and CMV-seronegative. The CDR3 nucleotides are TGTGCCAGCAGCGTATGCACTAGCGGGCCCGGGAGCAATGAGCAGTTCTTC. It codes for CASSVCTSGPGSNEQFF.